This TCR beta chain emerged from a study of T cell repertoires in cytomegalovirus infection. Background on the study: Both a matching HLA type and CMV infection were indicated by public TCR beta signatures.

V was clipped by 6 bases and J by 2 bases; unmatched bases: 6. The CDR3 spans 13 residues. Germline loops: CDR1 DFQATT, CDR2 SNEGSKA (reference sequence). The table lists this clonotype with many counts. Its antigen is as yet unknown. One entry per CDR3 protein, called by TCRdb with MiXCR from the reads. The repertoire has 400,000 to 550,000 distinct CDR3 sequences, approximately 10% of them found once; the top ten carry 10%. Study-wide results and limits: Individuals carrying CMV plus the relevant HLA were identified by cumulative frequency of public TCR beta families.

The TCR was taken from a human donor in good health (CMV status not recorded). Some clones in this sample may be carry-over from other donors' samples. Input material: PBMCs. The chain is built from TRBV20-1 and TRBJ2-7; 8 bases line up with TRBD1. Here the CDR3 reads CSAPGTGAYEQYF. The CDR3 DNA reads TGCAGTGCCCCCGGGACAGGAGCCTACGAGCAGTACTTC.